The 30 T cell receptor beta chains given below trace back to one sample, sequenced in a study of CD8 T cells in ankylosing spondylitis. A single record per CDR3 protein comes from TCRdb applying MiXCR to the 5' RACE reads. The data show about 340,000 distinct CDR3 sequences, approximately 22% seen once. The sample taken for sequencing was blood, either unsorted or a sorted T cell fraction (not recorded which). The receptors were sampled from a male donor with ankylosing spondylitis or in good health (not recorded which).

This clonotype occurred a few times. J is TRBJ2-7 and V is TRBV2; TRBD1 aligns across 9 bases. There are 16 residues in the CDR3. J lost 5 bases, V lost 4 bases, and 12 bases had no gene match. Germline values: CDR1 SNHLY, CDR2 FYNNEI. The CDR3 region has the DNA TGTGCCAGCAGTGCCCCATCACGGGGACAGGGTGACGAGCAGTACTTC. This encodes CASSAPSRGQGDEQYF.

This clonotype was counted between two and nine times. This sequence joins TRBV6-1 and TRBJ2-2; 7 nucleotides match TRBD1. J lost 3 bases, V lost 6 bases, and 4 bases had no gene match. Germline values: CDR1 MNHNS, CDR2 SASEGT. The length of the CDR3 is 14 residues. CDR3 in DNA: TGTGCCAGCAGAGAGGGACAGTACACCGGGGAGCTGTTTTTT. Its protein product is CASREGQYTGELFF.

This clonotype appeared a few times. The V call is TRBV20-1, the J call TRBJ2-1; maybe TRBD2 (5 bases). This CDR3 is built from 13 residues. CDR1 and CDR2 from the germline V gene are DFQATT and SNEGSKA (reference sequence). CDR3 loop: CSPIKRTYNEQFF. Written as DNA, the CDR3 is TGCAGCCCTATAAAGCGGACCTACAATGAGCAGTTCTTC.

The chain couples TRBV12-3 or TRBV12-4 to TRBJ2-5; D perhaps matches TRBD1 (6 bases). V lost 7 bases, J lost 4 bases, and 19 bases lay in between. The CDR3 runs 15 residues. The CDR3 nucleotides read TGTGCCAGCAACCAAGGGACATCGTCGGCAGAGACCCAGTACTTC. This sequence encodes CASNQGTSSAETQYF.

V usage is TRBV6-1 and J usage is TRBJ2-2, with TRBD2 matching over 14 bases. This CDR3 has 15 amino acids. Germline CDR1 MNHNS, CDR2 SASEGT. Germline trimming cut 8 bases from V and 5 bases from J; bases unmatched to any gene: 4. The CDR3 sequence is CASGTSGGGTGELFF. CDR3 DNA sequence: TGTGCCAGCGGGACTAGCGGGGGCGGTACCGGGGAGCTGTTTTTT.

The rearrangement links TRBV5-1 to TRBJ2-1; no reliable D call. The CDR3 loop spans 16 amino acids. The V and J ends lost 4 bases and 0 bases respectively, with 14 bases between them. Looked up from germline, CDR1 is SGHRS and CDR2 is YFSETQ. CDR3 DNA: TGCGCCAGCAGCCCCCGCCCCCCCGGCTCCTACAATGAGCAGTTCTTC. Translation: CASSPRPPGSYNEQFF.

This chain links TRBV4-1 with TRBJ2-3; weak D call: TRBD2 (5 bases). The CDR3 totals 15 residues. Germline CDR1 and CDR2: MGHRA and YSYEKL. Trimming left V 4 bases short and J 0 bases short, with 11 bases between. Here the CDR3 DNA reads TGCGCCAGCAGCCCATTCGGGGTTAGCACAGATACGCAGTATTTT. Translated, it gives CASSPFGVSTDTQYF.

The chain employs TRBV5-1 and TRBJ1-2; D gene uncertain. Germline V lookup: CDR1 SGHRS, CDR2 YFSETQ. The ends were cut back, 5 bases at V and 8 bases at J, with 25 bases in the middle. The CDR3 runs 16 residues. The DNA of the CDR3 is TGCGCCAGCAGGCCCCGAAGGGAAGGGCCCCCCTCCGGCTACACCTTC. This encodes CASRPRREGPPSGYTF.

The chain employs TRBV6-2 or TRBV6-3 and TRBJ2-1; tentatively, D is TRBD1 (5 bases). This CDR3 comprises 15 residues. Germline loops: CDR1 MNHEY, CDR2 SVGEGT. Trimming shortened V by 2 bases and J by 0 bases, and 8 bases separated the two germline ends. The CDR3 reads CASSYGAYSYNEQFF. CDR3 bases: TGTGCCAGCAGTTACGGGGCTTACTCCTACAATGAGCAGTTCTTC.

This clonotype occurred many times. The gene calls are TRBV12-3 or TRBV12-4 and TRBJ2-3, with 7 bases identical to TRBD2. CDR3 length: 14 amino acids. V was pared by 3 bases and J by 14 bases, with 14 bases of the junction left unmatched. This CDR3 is CASSFQGGAGLRYF. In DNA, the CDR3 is TGTGCCAGCAGTTTTCAGGGAGGAGCGGGGCTTAGGTATTTT.

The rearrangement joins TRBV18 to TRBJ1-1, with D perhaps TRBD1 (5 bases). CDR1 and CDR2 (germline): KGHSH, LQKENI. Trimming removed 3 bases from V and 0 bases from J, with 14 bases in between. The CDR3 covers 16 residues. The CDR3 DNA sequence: TGTGCCAGCTCACCGGGACGGGGAGTAATGAACACTGAAGCTTTCTTT. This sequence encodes CASSPGRGVMNTEAFF.

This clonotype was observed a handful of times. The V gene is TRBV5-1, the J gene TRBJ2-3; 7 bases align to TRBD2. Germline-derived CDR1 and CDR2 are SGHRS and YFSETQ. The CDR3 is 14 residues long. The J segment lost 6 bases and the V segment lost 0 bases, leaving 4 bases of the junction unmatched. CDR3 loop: CASSLEGREDTQYF. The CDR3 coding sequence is TGCGCCAGCAGCTTGGAGGGGCGGGAGGATACGCAGTATTTT.

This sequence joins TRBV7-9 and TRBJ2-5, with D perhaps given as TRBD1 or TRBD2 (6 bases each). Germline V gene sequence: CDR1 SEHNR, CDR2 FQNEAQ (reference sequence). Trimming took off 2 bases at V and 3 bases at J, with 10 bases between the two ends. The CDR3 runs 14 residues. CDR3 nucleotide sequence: TGTGCCAGCAGCTTATTGGAGGGGGAAGAGACCCAGTACTTC. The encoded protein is CASSLLEGEETQYF. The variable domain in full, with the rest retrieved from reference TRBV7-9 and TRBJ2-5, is DTGVSQNPRHKITKRGQNVTFRCDPISEHNRLYWYRQTLGQGPEFLTYFQNEAQLEKSRLLSDRFSAERPKGSFSTLEIQRTEQGDSAMYLCASSLLEGEETQYFGPGTRLLVL.

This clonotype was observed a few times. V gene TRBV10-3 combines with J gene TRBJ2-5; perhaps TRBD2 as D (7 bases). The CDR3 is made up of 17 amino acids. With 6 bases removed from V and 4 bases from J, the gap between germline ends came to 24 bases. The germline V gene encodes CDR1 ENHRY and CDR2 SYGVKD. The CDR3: CAISSIRGGPEGETQYF. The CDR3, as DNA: TGTGCCATCAGCTCAATTCGCGGGGGCCCTGAGGGAGAGACCCAGTACTTC.

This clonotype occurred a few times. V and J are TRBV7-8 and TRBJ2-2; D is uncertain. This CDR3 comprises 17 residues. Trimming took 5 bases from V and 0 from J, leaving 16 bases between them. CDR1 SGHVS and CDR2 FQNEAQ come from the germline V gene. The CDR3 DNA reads TGTGCCAGCAGCCCATACCCCGACGAAACGAACACCGGGGAGCTGTTTTTT. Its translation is CASSPYPDETNTGELFF.

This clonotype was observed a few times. CDR3 nucleotides: TGCAGCGTTTGGGGCCTCCGAGTTGAAGCTTTCTTT. Its translation is CSVWGLRVEAFF. J is TRBJ1-1 and V is TRBV29-1; D may be TRBD1 (5 bases). The germline V gene encodes CDR1 SQVTM and CDR2 ANQGSEA. The CDR3 is 12 residues long. Trimming shortened V by 5 bases and J by 7 bases, and 14 bases separated the two germline ends.

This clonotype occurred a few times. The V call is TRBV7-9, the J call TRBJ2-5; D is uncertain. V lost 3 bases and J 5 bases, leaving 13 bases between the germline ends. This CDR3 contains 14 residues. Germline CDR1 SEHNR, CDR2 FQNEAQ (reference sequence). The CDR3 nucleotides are TGTGCCAGCAGCTTTAGCTGGCCATTTGAGACCCAGTACTTC. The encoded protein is CASSFSWPFETQYF.

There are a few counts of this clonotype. The CDR3 nucleotides read TGCAGTGCTAGAGGCGGACTACTCTACGAGCAGTACTTC. Its protein product is CSARGGLLYEQYF. The rearrangement uses TRBV20-1 and TRBJ2-7, with D perhaps TRBD2 (6 bases). The V end was cut by 1 base, the J end by 3 bases, with 10 bases between. The CDR3 has 13 residues. Germline CDR1 reads DFQATT; CDR2 reads SNEGSKA (reference sequence).

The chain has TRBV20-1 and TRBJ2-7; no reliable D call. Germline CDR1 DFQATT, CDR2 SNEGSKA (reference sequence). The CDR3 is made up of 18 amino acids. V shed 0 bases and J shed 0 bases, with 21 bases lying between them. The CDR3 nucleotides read TGCAGTGCTAGAGATGCCCCAGCAGTAACTAAAAGCTCCTACGAGCAGTACTTC. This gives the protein CSARDAPAVTKSSYEQYF.

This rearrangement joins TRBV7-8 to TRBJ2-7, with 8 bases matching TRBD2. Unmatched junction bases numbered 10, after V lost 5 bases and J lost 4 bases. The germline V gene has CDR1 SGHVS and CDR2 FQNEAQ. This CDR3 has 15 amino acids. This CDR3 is CASSPGRAGYYEQYF. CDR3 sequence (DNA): TGTGCCAGCAGCCCCGGGAGGGCAGGATATTACGAGCAGTACTTC.

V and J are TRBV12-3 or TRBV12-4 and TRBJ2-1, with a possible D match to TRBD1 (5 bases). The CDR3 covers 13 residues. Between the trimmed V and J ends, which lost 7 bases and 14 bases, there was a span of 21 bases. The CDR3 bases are TGTGCCAGCACCGACGATCACAACCTCAGGGAGTTCTTC. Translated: CASTDDHNLREFF.

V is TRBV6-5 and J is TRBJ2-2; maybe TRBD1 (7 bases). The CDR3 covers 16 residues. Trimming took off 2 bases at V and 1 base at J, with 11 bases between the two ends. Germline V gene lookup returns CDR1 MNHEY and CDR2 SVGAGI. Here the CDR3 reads CASSYAQGGNTGELFF. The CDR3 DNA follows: TGTGCCAGCAGTTACGCCCAGGGGGGGAACACCGGGGAGCTGTTTTTT.

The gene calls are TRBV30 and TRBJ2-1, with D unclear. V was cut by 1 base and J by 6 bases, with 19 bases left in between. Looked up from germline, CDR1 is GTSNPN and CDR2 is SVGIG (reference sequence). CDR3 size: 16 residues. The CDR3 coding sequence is TGTGCCTGGAGTGGTAATTTTGGGGTGTACAGCAATGAGCAGTTCTTC. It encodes CAWSGNFGVYSNEQFF.

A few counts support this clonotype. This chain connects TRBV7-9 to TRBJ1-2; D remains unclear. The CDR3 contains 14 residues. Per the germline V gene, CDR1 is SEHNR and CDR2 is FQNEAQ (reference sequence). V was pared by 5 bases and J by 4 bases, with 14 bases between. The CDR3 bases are TGTGCCAGCAGCCCCGACGGATTAGGCTATGGCTACACCTTC. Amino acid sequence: CASSPDGLGYGYTF.

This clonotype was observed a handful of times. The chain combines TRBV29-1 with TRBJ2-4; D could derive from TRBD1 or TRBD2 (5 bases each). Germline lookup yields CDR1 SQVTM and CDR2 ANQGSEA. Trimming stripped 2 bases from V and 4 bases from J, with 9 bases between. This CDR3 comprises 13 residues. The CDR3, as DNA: TGCAGCGTTGAACCGGGGCAGAAAAACATTCAGTACTTC. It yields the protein CSVEPGQKNIQYF.

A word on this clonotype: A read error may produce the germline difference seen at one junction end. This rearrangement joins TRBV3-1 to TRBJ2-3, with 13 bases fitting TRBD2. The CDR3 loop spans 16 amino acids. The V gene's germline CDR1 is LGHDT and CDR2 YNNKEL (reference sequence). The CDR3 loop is CASSHSGLAGLDAQYF. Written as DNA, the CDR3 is TGTGCCAGCAGCCATTCGGGACTAGCGGGGTTAGATGCGCAGTATTTT.

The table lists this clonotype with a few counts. Here the CDR3 DNA reads TGCAGTGCTAGGGGACAGGGTTGGACCGGGGAGCTGTTTTTT. It is translated as CSARGQGWTGELFF. V gene TRBV20-1 combines with J gene TRBJ2-2; TRBD1 aligns across 9 bases. CDR1 is DFQATT, CDR2 SNEGSKA, per germline (reference sequence). This CDR3 spans 14 amino acids. With V trimmed by 3 bases and J by 5 bases, 4 bases remained unmatched.

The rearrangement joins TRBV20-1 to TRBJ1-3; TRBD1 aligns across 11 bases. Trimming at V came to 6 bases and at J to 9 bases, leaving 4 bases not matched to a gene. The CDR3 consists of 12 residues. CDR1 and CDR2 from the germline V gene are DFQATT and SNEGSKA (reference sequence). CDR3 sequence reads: CSAGTGGTTIYF. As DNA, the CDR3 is TGCAGTGCCGGGACAGGGGGGACCACCATATATTTT.

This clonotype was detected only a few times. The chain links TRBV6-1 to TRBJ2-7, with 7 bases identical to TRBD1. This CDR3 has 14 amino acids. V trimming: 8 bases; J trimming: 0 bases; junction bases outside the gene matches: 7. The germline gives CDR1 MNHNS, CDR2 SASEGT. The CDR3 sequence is CASGLGTDSYEQYF. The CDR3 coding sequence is TGTGCCAGCGGGTTAGGGACAGACTCCTACGAGCAGTACTTC.

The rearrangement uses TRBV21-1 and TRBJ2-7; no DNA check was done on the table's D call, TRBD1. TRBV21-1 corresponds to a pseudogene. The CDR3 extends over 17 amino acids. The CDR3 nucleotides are TGTGCCAGCAGCAAAAAGGGGGGCCCGGCGATCTCCTACGAGCAGTACTTC. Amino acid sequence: CASSKKGGPAISYEQYF.